Presented here are 20 T cell receptor beta chains from one specimen sequenced in a study of immune cell composition in non-small cell lung cancer (dated by TCRdb to about 2017). The receptor library was made with the immunoSEQ multiplex PCR assay. TCRdb carries this immuneACCESS record with in-frame sequences only. Its versions omit some clonotypes, under half of them owing to an unresolved V gene in the studies checked, with the rest unexplained. The sample table holds 13,000 to 15,000 clones, of which roughly two thirds were seen once. The ten largest make up about 7.5% of the sample. The sample was lung tumor tissue. The receptors stem from a human donor with non-small cell lung cancer.

The chain's CDR3 is CASSLGSTGGPPDTQYF. The CDR3 DNA sequence: TGTGCCAGCAGCTTAGGGTCGACGGGGGGGCCCCCAGATACGCAGTATTTT. V is TRBV7-6 and J is TRBJ2-3; 8 nucleotides agree with TRBD2. The germline V gene encodes CDR1 SGHVS and CDR2 FNYEAQ. Trimming removed 1 base from V and 4 bases from J; junction bases left unmatched: 10. This CDR3 is 17 amino acids long.

The chain is built from TRBV5-4 and TRBJ2-5, with D possibly being TRBD1 (5 bases). The CDR3 consists of 12 residues. Germline V lookup: CDR1 SGHNT, CDR2 YYREEE (reference sequence). V shed 7 bases and J shed 5 bases, with 12 bases lying between them. The CDR3 here is CASWGTGETQYF. CDR3 coding DNA: TGTGCCAGCTGGGGCACCGGGGAGACCCAGTACTTC.

The rearrangement links TRBV15 to TRBJ2-7; D is unclear. Between the trimmed V and J ends, which lost 5 bases and 5 bases, there was a span of 16 bases. From germline, CDR1 is LNHNV and CDR2 YYDKDF (reference sequence). The CDR3 spans 14 residues. The CDR3 sequence is CATSGGTAIDEQYF. The DNA for the CDR3 is TGTGCCACCAGCGGCGGAACCGCGATCGACGAGCAGTACTTC. The whole variable domain, remainder taken from reference TRBV15 and TRBJ2-7, is DAMVIQNPRYQVTQFGKPVTLSCSQTLNHNVMYWYQQKSSQAPKLLFHYYDKDFNNEADTPDNFQSRRPNTSFCFLDIRSPGLGDTAMYLCATSGGTAIDEQYFGPGTRLTVT.

The table lists this clone with a few counts. The chain combines TRBV7-9 with TRBJ1-3; D remains ambiguous. Germline assignment: CDR1 SEHNR and CDR2 FQNEAQ (reference sequence). The CDR3 consists of 14 residues. Trimming stripped 8 bases from V and 1 base from J, with 12 bases between. The CDR3 nucleotides read TGTGCCAGCTTCCAATCTAGATCTGGAAACACCATATATTTT. This gives the protein CASFQSRSGNTIYF. The full variable domain, its missing parts supplied by reference TRBV7-9 and TRBJ1-3, is DTGVSQNPRHKITKRGQNVTFRCDPISEHNRLYWYRQTLGQGPEFLTYFQNEAQLEKSRLLSDRFSAERPKGSFSTLEIQRTEQGDSAMYLCASFQSRSGNTIYFGEGSWLTVV.

V gene TRBV5-1 combines with J gene TRBJ1-2; TRBD1 matches at 8 bases. The CDR3 is 15 residues long. CDR1 is SGHRS and CDR2 is YFSETQ in the germline V gene. V shed 3 bases and J 8 bases; nucleotides not matched to a gene: 12. The CDR3 sequence: CASSSSVTGAGGYTF. The CDR3, as DNA: TGCGCCAGCAGCTCAAGCGTGACAGGGGCGGGGGGCTACACCTTC.

The chain employs TRBV1 and TRBJ2-5; TRBD1 reflects the table's D call only, with no check against the DNA. TRBV1 is recorded as a pseudogene. CDR3 length equals 17 residues. The CDR3 nucleotides read TGCACCAGCAGCCAAGCTCGACAGGGACGAAGGCAAGAGACCCAGTACTTC. Protein: CTSSQARQGRRQETQYF.

V is TRBV7-2 and J is TRBJ2-3; tentative D call: TRBD1 (7 bases). V was pared by 2 bases and J by 2 bases, with 11 bases between. Per germline, CDR1 SGHTA and CDR2 FQGNSA. The CDR3 totals 15 residues. The CDR3 loop is CASSLQGGFTDTQYF. For the CDR3, the DNA is TGTGCCAGCAGCTTACAGGGGGGATTCACAGATACGCAGTATTTT.

This clone has only a few counts. The chain uses TRBV4-2 and TRBJ1-5; 9 positions match TRBD1. Per the germline V gene, CDR1 is LGHNA and CDR2 is YNFKEQ. This CDR3 comprises 16 residues. V lost 0 bases, J lost 5 bases, and 5 bases stayed unmatched. The CDR3 sequence is CASSQDFRQGDQPQHF. CDR3 nucleotide sequence: TGTGCCAGCAGCCAAGATTTCCGACAGGGGGATCAGCCCCAGCATTTT.

The gene calls are TRBV7-8 and TRBJ2-5; 8 bases align to TRBD1. Germline values: CDR1 SGHVS, CDR2 FQNEAQ. CDR3 length equals 13 residues. With 4 bases clipped from V and 2 bases from J, the junction kept 0 bases outside the gene matches. The CDR3 spells CASSWDRQETQYF. The CDR3 region has the DNA TGTGCCAGCAGCTGGGACAGGCAAGAGACCCAGTACTTC.

V and J are TRBV18 and TRBJ2-7; D not certain. The CDR3 is 14 residues long. Trimming removed 6 bases from V and 7 bases from J, with 19 bases in between. The germline V gene has CDR1 KGHSH and CDR2 LQKENI. This chain's CDR3 is CASSRTIRVWEQYF. In nucleotides, the CDR3 is TGTGCCAGCTCTCGCACCATCCGGGTATGGGAGCAGTACTTC.

The chain joins TRBV6-5 to TRBJ2-7; D not resolved. V was trimmed by 2 bases and J by 5 bases, leaving 4 bases between them. The CDR3 is 11 amino acids. Germline values: CDR1 MNHEY, CDR2 SVGAGI. The CDR3 DNA is TGTGCCAGCAGTTACCCTGACGAGCAGTACTTC. It yields the protein CASSYPDEQYF.

This clone showed up just a few times. The chain combines TRBV5-1 with TRBJ1-6, with 7 nucleotides matching TRBD1. CDR1 is SGHRS and CDR2 is YFSETQ in the germline V gene. CDR3 length equals 17 residues. Germline trimming cut 5 bases from V and 8 bases from J; bases unmatched to any gene: 16. The CDR3 nucleotides are TGCGCCAGCAGAATATCGACAGGGCGGCGGATTGATTCACCCCTCCACTTT. The encoded protein is CASRISTGRRIDSPLHF.

This clone was detected a few times. V gene TRBV11-2 combines with J gene TRBJ1-6; D is ambiguous. V gave up 1 base and J gave up 10 bases, with 14 bases separating them. There are 15 residues in the CDR3. Germline assignment: CDR1 SGHAT and CDR2 FQNNGV. CDR3 DNA: TGTGCCAGCAGCTTAGTAGGAGGGTTCAGGTCACCCCTCCACTTT. Its translation: CASSLVGGFRSPLHF.

The chain links TRBV7-2 to TRBJ1-1, with D possibly being TRBD1 (6 bases). The CDR3 is 13 amino acids. CDR1 is SGHTA, CDR2 FQGNSA, per germline. Trimming took 3 bases from V and 6 from J, leaving 11 bases between them. The CDR3 loop reads CASSFRRTAEAFF. CDR3 nucleotides: TGTGCCAGCAGCTTTCGACGGACAGCTGAAGCTTTCTTT. Full variable domain (rest looked up from reference TRBV7-2 and TRBJ1-1): GAGVSQSPSNKVTEKGKDVELRCDPISGHTALYWYRQSLGQGLEFLIYFQGNSAPDKSGLPSDRFSAERTGGSVSTLTIQRTQQEDSAVYLCASSFRRTAEAFFGQGTRLTVV.

This clone has more than one count but fewer than ten. This chain uses TRBV15 with TRBJ1-1; the D is unclear. V was clipped by 11 bases and J by 3 bases, with 22 bases between them. Germline V lookup: CDR1 LNHNV, CDR2 YYDKDF (reference sequence). The CDR3 has 15 amino acids. The chain's CDR3 is CASQGGLGVDTEAFF. CDR3 in DNA: TGTGCCTCCCAAGGAGGGCTCGGGGTGGACACTGAAGCTTTCTTT.

V is TRBV2 and J is TRBJ2-7; TRBD1 agrees at 7 bases. The CDR3 length is 12 residues. V trimming: 10 bases; J trimming: 4 bases; junction bases outside the gene matches: 7. Germline V gene sequence: CDR1 SNHLY, CDR2 FYNNEI. This CDR3 is CAIGQDLYEQYF. CDR3 coding DNA: TGTGCCATCGGACAGGACCTTTACGAGCAGTACTTC.

This clone was seen only a few times. The chain couples TRBV5-1 to TRBJ1-1; a weak D match, TRBD1 (5 bases). This CDR3 spans 14 amino acids. Germline assignment: CDR1 SGHRS and CDR2 YFSETQ. Trimming left V 7 bases short and J 0 bases short, with 13 bases between. CDR3 sequence (DNA): TGCGCCAGCGGGGGGGGACGACTGAACACTGAAGCTTTCTTT. Translated, it gives CASGGGRLNTEAFF.

The chain combines TRBV7-8 with TRBJ2-7; D might be TRBD2 (5 bases). Germline-derived CDR1 and CDR2 are SGHVS and FQNEAQ. V shed 1 base and J shed 7 bases, with 11 bases lying between them. This CDR3 has 13 residues. The CDR3 sequence is CASSLGQPGEQYF. The CDR3 nucleotides read TGTGCCAGCAGCTTAGGCCAGCCGGGGGAGCAGTACTTC.

The rearrangement links TRBV5-1 to TRBJ1-1; 9 positions match TRBD1. CDR1 SGHRS and CDR2 YFSETQ come from the germline V gene. Trimming took 1 base from V and 6 from J; bases not matched to a gene: 10. The CDR3 runs 16 residues. The CDR3 sequence is CASSLLRQGVAPEAFF. The CDR3 coding sequence is TGCGCCAGCAGCTTGCTTCGACAGGGGGTAGCCCCTGAAGCTTTCTTT.

This clone was recorded once. This chain links TRBV15 with TRBJ1-2; tentative D call: TRBD1 (5 bases). Germline values: CDR1 LNHNV, CDR2 YYDKDF (reference sequence). CDR3 size: 12 residues. Trimming left V 3 bases short and J 13 bases short, with 15 bases between. The CDR3: CATSRRPSGGTF. In DNA, the CDR3 is TGTGCCACCAGCAGGAGACCGTCCGGGGGCACCTTC.